This TCR beta chain was retrieved from a study of T cell repertoires in cytomegalovirus infection. Findings and limits, study-wide: Pooled public TCR beta family frequency picked out CMV carriers with the relevant HLA.

TCRdb itself ran the reads through MiXCR, one entry per CDR3 protein. The sample has over 100,000 distinct CDR3 sequences, 29% seen once. This clonotype turned up a few times. Its antigen is not known. Source: CD8+ T cells from cultured PBMCs, taken from culture after CMV antigen stimulation. The TCR originated in a human donor in good health (CMV status not recorded). Some clones in this sample may be carry-over from other donors' samples.

DNA of the CDR3: TGTGCCAGCAGTTACCCGGAGTCCCGGGAGAGGCAGACAAGAAACACTGAAGCTTTCTTT. Its protein is CASSYPESRERQTRNTEAFF. The rearrangement joins TRBV6-2 or TRBV6-3 to TRBJ1-1; D gene ambiguous. CDR1 MNHEY and CDR2 SVGEGT come from the germline V gene. The CDR3 runs 20 residues. V lost 2 bases and J 2 bases, leaving 27 bases between the germline ends.